These 16 T cell receptor beta chains share one sample of origin, sequenced in a study of cytomegalovirus exposure and HLA in healthy donors. Data came from immunoSEQ multiplex PCR; TCRdb stores just in-frame clones and leaves some out. Here the sample spans around 300,000 clones, roughly 90% being singletons. The sample comprised PBMCs. The source of these receptors is a man younger than 40 in good health and CMV-seronegative.

In this sample, this clone turned up a few times. This chain joins TRBV28 and TRBJ2-7; 7 nucleotides match TRBD2. CDR1 and CDR2 from the germline V gene are MDHEN and SYDVKM. Trimming removed 10 bases from V and 0 bases from J; junction bases left unmatched: 12. There are 15 residues in the CDR3. The CDR3: CATKSFGGGSYEQYF. CDR3 DNA: TGTGCCACCAAGAGTTTTGGCGGGGGCTCCTACGAGCAGTACTTC.

V gene TRBV10-1 combines with J gene TRBJ2-2; the D gene is possibly TRBD1 (6 bases). The CDR3 is 14 residues long. V lost 4 bases and J 6 bases, leaving 12 bases between the germline ends. Germline CDR1 and CDR2: WNHNN and SYGVQD (reference sequence). This chain's CDR3 is CASSGEQGSGELFF. Here the CDR3 DNA reads TGCGCCAGCAGTGGGGAACAGGGATCCGGGGAGCTGTTTTTT.

V usage is TRBV16 and J usage is TRBJ1-1, with D possibly TRBD1 on 6 matching bases. V lost 3 bases, J lost 1 base, and 15 bases lay in between. The CDR3 is 16 residues long. Germline V CDR1 and CDR2: KGHSY, FQNENV. The CDR3 is CASSQLGGQRNTEAFF. CDR3 coding DNA: TGTGCCAGCAGCCAGTTAGGCGGACAGCGGAACACTGAAGCTTTCTTT.

The chain has TRBV10-2 and TRBJ1-2, with D hard to call. V was clipped by 9 bases and J by 4 bases, with 24 bases between them. Germline-derived CDR1 and CDR2 are WSHSY and SAAADI. The CDR3 is made up of 16 amino acids. CDR3 coding DNA: TGCGCCAGTCACCACGACGAGTCAGGCTCGCCCTATGGCTACACCTTC. It yields the protein CASHHDESGSPYGYTF.

The gene calls are TRBV6-5 and TRBJ2-5; TRBD2 aligns across 7 bases. Germline CDR1 MNHEY, CDR2 SVGAGI. This CDR3 is built from 14 residues. Losses at the gene ends were 11 bases for V and 1 base for J; bases not matched to a gene: 10. The CDR3 region has the DNA TGTGCCTCCCAACGGGCTAGCGGCCAAGAGACCCAGTACTTC. It encodes CASQRASGQETQYF.

The chain employs TRBV6-5 and TRBJ1-1, with no clear D. The germline V gene has CDR1 MNHEY and CDR2 SVGAGI. V lost 2 bases and J lost 1, with 14 bases in between. The CDR3 consists of 16 residues. CDR3 sequence reads: CASSYGLPRKNTEAFF. The CDR3 DNA is TGTGCCAGCAGTTACGGTCTCCCGAGAAAGAACACTGAAGCTTTCTTT.

The CDR3, as DNA: TGTGCCAGCCCTCTCTACGAGCAGTACTTC. It yields the protein CASPLYEQYF. The chain has TRBV5-8 and TRBJ2-7; D not certain. This CDR3 is built from 10 residues. Germline V lookup: CDR1 SGHTS, CDR2 YDEGEE. V was cut by 7 bases and J by 3 bases, with 5 bases left in between.

This chain links TRBV7-9 with TRBJ2-6; D gene unclear. The CDR3 has 13 amino acids. The germline V gene has CDR1 SEHNR and CDR2 FQNEAQ (reference sequence). The V end was cut by 6 bases, the J end by 2 bases, with 5 bases between. In DNA form, the CDR3 reads TGTGCCAGCAGACAAACTGGGGCCAACGTCCTGACTTTC. Its protein product is CASRQTGANVLTF.

As concerns this clone: Within the sample, other DNA sequences also encode this same CDR3. This chain links TRBV29-1 with TRBJ1-6; possible D gene TRBD1, 5 bases. V was pared by 4 bases and J by 7 bases, with 17 bases between. The CDR3 runs 15 residues. Germline V gene sequence: CDR1 SQVTM, CDR2 ANQGSEA. The CDR3 region is CSVVLGGGGNSPLHF. Here the CDR3 DNA reads TGCAGCGTTGTTTTGGGTGGGGGGGGGAATTCACCCCTCCACTTT.

This chain connects TRBV12-2 to TRBJ1-6. TRBV12-2 is listed as a pseudogene. The CDR3 covers 15 residues. The chain's CDR3 is CASRLVCSVLCPLHF. CDR3 sequence (DNA): TGTGCAAGTCGCTTAGTATGTTCTGTTCTCTGTCCCCTCCACTTT.

The chain couples TRBV11-3 to TRBJ1-1; no clear D gene. The CDR3 is made up of 12 amino acids. V was cut by 5 bases and J by 1 base, with 5 bases left in between. The V gene's germline CDR1 is SGHNT and CDR2 YENEEA. For the CDR3, the DNA is TGTGCCAGCAGCCAGCGGAACACTGAAGCTTTCTTT. It codes for CASSQRNTEAFF. The full variable domain, completed using reference TRBV11-3 and TRBJ1-1, is EAGVVQSPRYKIIEKKQPVAFWCNPISGHNTLYWYLQNLGQGPELLIRYENEEAVDDSQLPKDRFSAERLKGVDSTLKIQPAELGDSAVYLCASSQRNTEAFFGQGTRLTVV.

The chain recombines TRBV7-9 with TRBJ1-4, with D possibly matching TRBD1 (5 bases). Germline CDR1 is SEHNR and CDR2 is FQNEAQ (reference sequence). Deletions cut 1 base from V and 7 bases from J, with 19 bases between. The CDR3 length is 17 residues. Here the CDR3 DNA reads TGTGCCAGCAGCTTAGTTTCGGGGGATCCGGTAGTTGAAAAACTGTTTTTT. This translates into CASSLVSGDPVVEKLFF.

V usage is TRBV6-1 and J usage is TRBJ1-1; 7 bases are a match to TRBD1. CDR3 length equals 13 residues. With V trimmed by 6 bases and J by 4 bases, 5 bases remained unmatched. Germline V CDR1 and CDR2: MNHNS, SASEGT. As DNA, the CDR3 is TGTGCCAGCAGCTCCTGGACAGGCACTGAAGCTTTCTTT. It codes for CASSSWTGTEAFF.

This clone has only one observation. The CDR3 sequence: CASSLEGDGVPGANVLTF. Written as DNA, the CDR3 is TGTGCCAGCAGCTTGGAGGGTGACGGGGTGCCTGGGGCCAACGTCCTGACTTTC. This sequence joins TRBV5-6 and TRBJ2-6, with D possibly being TRBD2 (5 bases). Trimming removed 0 bases from V and 2 bases from J, with 15 bases in between. Germline-derived CDR1 and CDR2 are SGHDT and YYEEEE. CDR3 length: 18 residues.

A note on this clone: Mismatch with germline at one junction end may stem from a read error. The CDR3 nucleotides are TGTGCCAGCAGTGAAATAAGGGGCCAGAGATTC. It specifies CASSEIRGQRF. V and J are TRBV6-1 and TRBJ2-7, with a tentative D call TRBD1 (5 bases). The CDR3 extends over 11 amino acids. Germline values: CDR1 MNHNS, CDR2 SASEGT.

This clone came up once. The rearrangement uses TRBV18 and TRBJ1-6, with D tentatively TRBD1 (6 bases). Germline values: CDR1 KGHSH, CDR2 LQKENI. This CDR3 region has 16 residues. V was shortened by 8 bases and J by 6 bases, with 20 bases between the two germline ends. CDR3 in DNA: TGTGCCAGCCAGCCCCAGGCGGTACAGGGTAATTCACCCCTCCACTTT. Residues: CASQPQAVQGNSPLHF.